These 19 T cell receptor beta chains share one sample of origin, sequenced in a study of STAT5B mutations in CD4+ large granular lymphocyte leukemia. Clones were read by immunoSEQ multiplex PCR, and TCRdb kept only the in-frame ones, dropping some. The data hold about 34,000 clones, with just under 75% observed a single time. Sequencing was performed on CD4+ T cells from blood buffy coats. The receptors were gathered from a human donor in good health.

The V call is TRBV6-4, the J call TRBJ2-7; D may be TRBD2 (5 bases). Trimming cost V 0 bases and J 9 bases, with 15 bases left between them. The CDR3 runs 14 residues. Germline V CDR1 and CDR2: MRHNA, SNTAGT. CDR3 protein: CASSDSRVQTAQYV. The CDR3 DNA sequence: TGTGCCAGCAGTGACTCGAGGGTGCAGACGGCGCAGTACGTC.

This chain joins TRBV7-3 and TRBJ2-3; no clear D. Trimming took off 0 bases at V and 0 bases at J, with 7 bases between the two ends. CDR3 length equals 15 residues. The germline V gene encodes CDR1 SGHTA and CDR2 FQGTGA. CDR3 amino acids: CASSLTGISTDTQYF. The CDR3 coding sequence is TGTGCCAGCAGCTTAACAGGGATTAGCACAGATACGCAGTATTTT.

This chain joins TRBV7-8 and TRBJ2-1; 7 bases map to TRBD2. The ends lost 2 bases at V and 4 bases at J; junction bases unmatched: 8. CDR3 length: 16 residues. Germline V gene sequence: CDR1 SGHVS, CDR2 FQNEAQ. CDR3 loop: CASSLLVGGRYNEQFF. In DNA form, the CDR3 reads TGTGCCAGCAGCTTATTGGTGGGGGGGAGATACAATGAGCAGTTCTTC.

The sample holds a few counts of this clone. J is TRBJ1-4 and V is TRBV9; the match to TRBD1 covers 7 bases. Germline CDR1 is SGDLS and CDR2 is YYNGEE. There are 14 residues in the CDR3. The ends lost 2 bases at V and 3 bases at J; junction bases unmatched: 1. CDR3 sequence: CASSVRGSNEKLFF. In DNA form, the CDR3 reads TGTGCCAGCAGCGTCAGGGGGTCTAATGAAAAACTGTTTTTT.

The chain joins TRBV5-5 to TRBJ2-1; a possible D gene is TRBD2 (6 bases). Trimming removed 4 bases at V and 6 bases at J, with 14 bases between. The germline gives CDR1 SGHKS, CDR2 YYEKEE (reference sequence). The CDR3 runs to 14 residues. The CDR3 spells CASSLSSGSNEQFF. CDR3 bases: TGTGCCAGCAGCCTAAGTAGCGGCTCCAATGAGCAGTTCTTC.

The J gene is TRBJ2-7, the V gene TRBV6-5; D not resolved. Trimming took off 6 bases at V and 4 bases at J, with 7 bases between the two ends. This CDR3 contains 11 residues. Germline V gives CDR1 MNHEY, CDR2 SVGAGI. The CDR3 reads CASSSAYEQYF. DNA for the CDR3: TGTGCCAGCAGCTCGGCATACGAGCAGTACTTC.

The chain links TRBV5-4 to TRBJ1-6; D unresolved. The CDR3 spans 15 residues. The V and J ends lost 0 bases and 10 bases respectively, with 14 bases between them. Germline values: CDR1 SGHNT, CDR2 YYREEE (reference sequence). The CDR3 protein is CASSLEFSPRSPLHF. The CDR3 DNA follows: TGTGCCAGCAGCTTGGAATTCTCCCCGAGGTCACCCCTCCACTTT.

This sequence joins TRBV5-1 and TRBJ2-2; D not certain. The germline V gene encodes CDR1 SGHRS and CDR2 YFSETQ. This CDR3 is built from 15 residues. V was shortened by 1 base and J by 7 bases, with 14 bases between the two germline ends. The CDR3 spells CASSLSALNGGELFF. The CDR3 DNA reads TGCGCCAGCAGCTTGTCCGCCTTGAACGGCGGGGAGCTGTTTTTT.

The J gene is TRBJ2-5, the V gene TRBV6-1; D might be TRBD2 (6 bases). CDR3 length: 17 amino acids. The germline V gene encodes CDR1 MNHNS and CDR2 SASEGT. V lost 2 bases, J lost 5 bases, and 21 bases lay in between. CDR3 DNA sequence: TGTGCCAGCAGTGAATTATTTGGGTCGGGAGTGGGGGAGACCCAGTACTTC. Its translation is CASSELFGSGVGETQYF.

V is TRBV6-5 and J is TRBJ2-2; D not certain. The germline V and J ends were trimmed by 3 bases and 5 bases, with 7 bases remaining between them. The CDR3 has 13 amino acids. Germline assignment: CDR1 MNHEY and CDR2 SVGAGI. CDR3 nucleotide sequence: TGTGCCAGCAGTTATGAGCGAACCGGGGAGCTGTTTTTT. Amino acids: CASSYERTGELFF.

CDR3 in amino acids: CASSADSLSNQPQHF. For the CDR3, the DNA is TGTGCCAGCAGTGCGGACAGCCTCAGCAATCAGCCCCAGCATTTT. The rearrangement joins TRBV6-1 to TRBJ1-5; D perhaps matches TRBD1 (6 bases). Germline CDR1 reads MNHNS; CDR2 reads SASEGT. V was cut by 4 bases and J by 1 base, with 11 bases left in between. CDR3 length: 15 amino acids.

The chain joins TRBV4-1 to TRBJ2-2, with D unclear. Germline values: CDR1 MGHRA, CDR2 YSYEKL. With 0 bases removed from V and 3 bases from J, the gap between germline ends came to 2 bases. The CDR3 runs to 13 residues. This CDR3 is CASSQDYTGELFF. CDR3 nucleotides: TGCGCCAGCAGCCAAGATTACACCGGGGAGCTGTTTTTT.

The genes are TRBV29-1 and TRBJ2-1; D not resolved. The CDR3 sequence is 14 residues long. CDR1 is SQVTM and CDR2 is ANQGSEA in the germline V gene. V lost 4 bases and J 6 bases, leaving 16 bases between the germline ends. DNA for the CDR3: TGCAGCGTTGTCCGGACCGCGAGTTCCAATGAGCAGTTCTTC. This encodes CSVVRTASSNEQFF.

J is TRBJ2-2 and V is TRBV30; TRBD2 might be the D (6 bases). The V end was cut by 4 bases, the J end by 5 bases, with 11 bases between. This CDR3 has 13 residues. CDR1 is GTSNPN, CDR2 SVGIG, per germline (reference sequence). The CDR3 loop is CAWTSVGTGELFF. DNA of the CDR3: TGTGCCTGGACTAGCGTGGGGACCGGGGAGCTGTTTTTT. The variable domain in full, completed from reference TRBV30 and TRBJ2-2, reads SQTIHQWPATLVQPVGSPLSLECTVEGTSNPNLYWYRQAAGRGLQLLFYSVGIGQISSEVPQNLSASRPQDRQFILSSKKLLLSDSGFYLCAWTSVGTGELFFGEGSRLTVL.

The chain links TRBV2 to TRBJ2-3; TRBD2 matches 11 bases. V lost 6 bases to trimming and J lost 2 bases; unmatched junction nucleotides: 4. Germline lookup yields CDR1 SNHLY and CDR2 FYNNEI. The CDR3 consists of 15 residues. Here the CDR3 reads CASRLAGAFTDTQYF. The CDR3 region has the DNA TGTGCCAGCAGACTAGCGGGGGCCTTCACAGATACGCAGTATTTT.

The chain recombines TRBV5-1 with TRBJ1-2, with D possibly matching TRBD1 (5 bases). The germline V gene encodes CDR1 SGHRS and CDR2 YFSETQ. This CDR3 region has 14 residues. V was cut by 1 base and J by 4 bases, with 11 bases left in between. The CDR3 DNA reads TGCGCCAGCAGCTTGCCAGGGATGGGCTATGGCTACACCTTC. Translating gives CASSLPGMGYGYTF.

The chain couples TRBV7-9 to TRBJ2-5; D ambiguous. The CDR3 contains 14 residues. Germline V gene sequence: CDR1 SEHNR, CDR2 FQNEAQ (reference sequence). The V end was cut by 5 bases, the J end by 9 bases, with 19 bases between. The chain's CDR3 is CASSPTSFFPAQYF. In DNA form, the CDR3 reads TGTGCCAGCAGCCCCACCTCCTTCTTTCCGGCCCAGTACTTC.

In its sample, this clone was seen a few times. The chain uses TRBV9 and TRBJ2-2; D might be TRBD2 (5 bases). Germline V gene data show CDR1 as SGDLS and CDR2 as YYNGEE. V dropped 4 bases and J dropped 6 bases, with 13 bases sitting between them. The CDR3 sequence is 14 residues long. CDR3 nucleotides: TGTGCCAGCAGCTCCCTGGACGGGGCCGGGGAGCTGTTTTTT. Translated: CASSSLDGAGELFF.

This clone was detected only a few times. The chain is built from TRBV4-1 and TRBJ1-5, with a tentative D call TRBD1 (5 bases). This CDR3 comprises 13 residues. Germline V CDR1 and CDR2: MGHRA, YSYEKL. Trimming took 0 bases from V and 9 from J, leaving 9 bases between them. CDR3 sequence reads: CASSQDRDRPQHF. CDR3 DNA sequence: TGCGCCAGCAGCCAAGACAGGGACCGGCCCCAGCATTTT.